The 7 T cell receptor beta chains below come from one sample, sequenced in a study of blood T cell repertoires in COVID-19. Sequenced by immunoSEQ multiplex PCR; TCRdb stores in-frame clones only, minus some. This sample has about 190,000 clones, with roughly 80% found just once. The specimen was peripheral blood. These receptor sequences come from a woman between 50 and 59 years old with acute or convalescent COVID-19.

The V and J genes are TRBV29-1 and TRBJ1-2; no reliable D call. CDR1 is SQVTM and CDR2 is ANQGSEA in the germline V gene. The V gene lost 4 bases and the J gene lost 0 bases, with 6 bases spanning the gap. CDR3 length: 12 residues. The CDR3 here is CSVVRSNYGYTF. The CDR3 nucleotides are TGCAGCGTTGTTCGGTCTAACTATGGCTACACCTTC.

This clone has only a few counts. The rearrangement uses TRBV2 and TRBJ2-7; possible D gene TRBD1, 6 bases. With 5 bases removed from V and 3 bases from J, the gap between germline ends came to 8 bases. CDR1 and CDR2 from the germline V gene are SNHLY and FYNNEI. The CDR3 has 12 amino acids. The CDR3 reads CASSIQGYEQYF. Written as DNA, the CDR3 is TGTGCCAGCAGTATACAGGGCTACGAGCAGTACTTC.

This sequence joins TRBV19 and TRBJ1-2; D perhaps matches TRBD1 (5 bases). CDR1 LNHDA and CDR2 SQIVND come from the germline V gene (reference sequence). This CDR3 is 13 amino acids long. Trimming took off 3 bases at V and 6 bases at J, with 11 bases between the two ends. The CDR3 nucleotides are TGTGCCAGTAGTATCGCAGGGATCGATGGCTACACCTTC. Amino acid sequence: CASSIAGIDGYTF.

The count of this clone is one. The rearrangement uses TRBV2 and TRBJ1-1; D might be TRBD1 (5 bases). Trimming removed 2 bases at V and 1 base at J, with 17 bases between. The CDR3 is 17 residues long. Germline lookup yields CDR1 SNHLY and CDR2 FYNNEI. CDR3 protein: CASSEFGGFWGNTEAFF. CDR3 coding DNA: TGTGCCAGCAGTGAATTTGGGGGGTTTTGGGGGAACACTGAAGCTTTCTTT.

The J gene is TRBJ2-3, the V gene TRBV19; TRBD2 is a possible D gene (5 bases). The CDR3 spans 13 residues. V shed 4 bases and J shed 6 bases, with 11 bases lying between them. CDR1 LNHDA and CDR2 SQIVND come from the germline V gene (reference sequence). The DNA of the CDR3 is TGTGCCAGTAGTACGACGCGGGCGGATACGCAGTATTTT. Translated: CASSTTRADTQYF.

This chain connects TRBV27 to TRBJ2-1; 15 bases align to TRBD2. The CDR3 has 22 residues. The germline gives CDR1 MNHEY, CDR2 SMNVEV (reference sequence). Trimming took 8 bases from V and 1 from J; bases not matched to a gene: 21. The chain's CDR3 is CASSLISTGLAGGHLSYNEQFF. Here the CDR3 DNA reads TGTGCCAGCTCCCTAATATCTACGGGACTAGCGGGGGGCCATCTATCCTACAATGAGCAGTTCTTC.

The chain links TRBV15 to TRBJ2-7; 10 nucleotides match TRBD1. CDR3 length equals 15 residues. V was clipped by 3 bases and J by 2 bases; unmatched bases: 4. Germline values: CDR1 LNHNV, CDR2 YYDKDF (reference sequence). The CDR3 DNA reads TGTGCCACCAGCAGCGGGACAGGGGTAACCTACGAGCAGTACTTC. Protein: CATSSGTGVTYEQYF.